The 27 T cell receptor beta chains below were found in one sample sequenced in a study of cytomegalovirus exposure and HLA in healthy donors. The primer mix had 60 Vbeta and 13 Jbeta primers. Here immunoSEQ multiplex PCR was the method, and the copy in TCRdb shows in-frame clones only, minus some. The sample holds 100,000 to 150,000 clones, roughly 72% seen once. What was sequenced was PBMCs. The origin of the receptors is a middle-aged man in good health and CMV-seropositive.

CDR3 nucleotide sequence: TGTGCCAGCAGTCCGGGGGTTGAGCAGTTCTTC. Its protein product is CASSPGVEQFF. J is TRBJ2-1 and V is TRBV11-3, with D possibly being TRBD2 (6 bases). This CDR3 is 11 amino acids long. Germline loops: CDR1 SGHNT, CDR2 YENEEA. V lost 6 bases and J lost 9, with 9 bases in between.

This chain uses TRBV5-1 with TRBJ2-3; perhaps TRBD2 as D (5 bases). The ends were cut back, 4 bases at V and 6 bases at J, with 15 bases in the middle. This CDR3 is 14 amino acids long. Germline V gene sequence: CDR1 SGHRS, CDR2 YFSETQ. The CDR3 DNA is TGCGCCAGCAGCCGGACCTCACTAGATGATACGCAGTATTTT. Translation gives CASSRTSLDDTQYF.

In nucleotides, the CDR3 is TGTGCCAGTAGCAAACCTACAGGGTTGGGCACTGAAGCTTTCTTT. This sequence encodes CASSKPTGLGTEAFF. The chain uses TRBV19 and TRBJ1-1, with D perhaps matching TRBD1 (6 bases). CDR3 size: 15 residues. CDR1 LNHDA and CDR2 SQIVND come from the germline V gene (reference sequence). V was pared by 6 bases and J by 4 bases, with 18 bases between.

The rearrangement joins TRBV28 to TRBJ1-2; D perhaps matches TRBD1 (5 bases). This CDR3 has 14 residues. Per the germline V gene, CDR1 is MDHEN and CDR2 is SYDVKM. V was cut by 4 bases and J by 3 bases, with 12 bases left in between. In nucleotides, the CDR3 is TGTGCCAGCAGTTCGGCGGGGGGATACTATGGCTACACCTTC. Protein: CASSSAGGYYGYTF.

The rearrangement uses TRBV6-5 and TRBJ2-3; 7 bases align to TRBD1. CDR3 length: 14 residues. Per the germline V gene, CDR1 is MNHEY and CDR2 is SVGAGI. The junction had 6 bases not matched to a gene; V was cut back by 6 bases and J by 3 bases. CDR3: CASRQEQGTDTQYF. The CDR3, as DNA: TGTGCCAGCAGACAGGAACAGGGGACAGATACGCAGTATTTT.

The chain is built from TRBV12-5 and TRBJ2-1; TRBD2 agrees at 9 bases. This CDR3 spans 16 amino acids. The ends lost 5 bases at V and 3 bases at J; junction bases unmatched: 8. Per the germline V gene, CDR1 is LGHNT and CDR2 is FRNRAP. CDR3 in amino acids: CASGPIRTSDYNEQFF. As DNA, the CDR3 is TGTGCTAGTGGTCCGATAAGGACTAGCGACTACAATGAGCAGTTCTTC.

The gene calls are TRBV5-6 and TRBJ2-2; TRBD1 matches at 9 bases. The CDR3 has 15 amino acids. With 3 bases clipped from V and 7 bases from J, the junction kept 7 bases outside the gene matches. Germline assignment: CDR1 SGHDT and CDR2 YYEEEE. CDR3 bases: TGTGCCAGCAGCTCCGGGACAGGGTTGATCGGGGAGCTGTTTTTT. Its protein product is CASSSGTGLIGELFF.

This clone was counted once. The chain couples TRBV18 to TRBJ1-5, with TRBD1 as a possible D gene (6 bases). This CDR3 has 15 residues. Germline V gene sequence: CDR1 KGHSH, CDR2 LQKENI. Trimming cost V 3 bases and J 4 bases, with 13 bases left between them. DNA of the CDR3: TGTGCCAGCTCACCCGCAGGGGATCTTAATCAGCCCCAGCATTTT. This codes for CASSPAGDLNQPQHF.

This clone was recorded once. J is TRBJ2-1 and V is TRBV4-3; D not resolved. The CDR3 totals 15 residues. The germline CDR1 and CDR2 sequences are LGHNA and YSLEER. Trimming removed 0 bases from V and 3 bases from J, with 9 bases in between. The CDR3, as DNA: TGCGCCAGCAGCCAAGATAAATCGGGCTACAATGAGCAGTTCTTC. This encodes CASSQDKSGYNEQFF.

The chain couples TRBV30 to TRBJ1-6; TRBD1 matches at 8 bases. The V gene's germline CDR1 is GTSNPN and CDR2 SVGIG (reference sequence). J lost 8 bases, V lost 0 bases, and 9 bases had no gene match. The CDR3 is 16 amino acids. CDR3 DNA sequence: TGTGCCTGGAGTGTAGAGGGAGGACAGGGTGATTCACCCCTCCACTTT. Translated, it gives CAWSVEGGQGDSPLHF.

The rearrangement links TRBV4-1 to TRBJ2-3; D is undetermined. There are 15 residues in the CDR3. The V and J ends lost 4 bases and 0 bases respectively, with 11 bases between them. In germline, CDR1 is MGHRA, CDR2 YSYEKL. The CDR3 DNA reads TGCGCCAGCAGCCGGTCTCCAACAAGCACAGATACGCAGTATTTT. This sequence encodes CASSRSPTSTDTQYF.

The chain recombines TRBV6-6 with TRBJ1-1, with D unresolved. The V gene lost 2 bases and the J gene lost 1 base, with 8 bases spanning the gap. Germline assignment: CDR1 MNHNY and CDR2 SVGAGI (reference sequence). The CDR3 is 14 residues long. This CDR3 is CASSYGPGNTEAFF. The CDR3 DNA follows: TGTGCCAGCAGTTACGGCCCAGGGAACACTGAAGCTTTCTTT.

The chain employs TRBV6-5 and TRBJ1-2; TRBD1 is a possible D gene (6 bases). Germline V lookup: CDR1 MNHEY, CDR2 SVGAGI. There are 13 residues in the CDR3. The V gene lost 2 bases and the J gene lost 8 bases, with 12 bases spanning the gap. The CDR3 sequence is CASSYNDRRGYTF. In DNA, the CDR3 is TGTGCCAGCAGTTACAACGACAGGAGGGGCTACACCTTC.

The genes are TRBV5-6 and TRBJ1-1; tentative D call: TRBD1 (5 bases). The CDR3 covers 15 residues. Germline V gives CDR1 SGHDT, CDR2 YYEEEE. V lost 0 bases to trimming and J lost 1 base, with 10 bases between them. CDR3 loop: CASSLEQVGNTEAFF. The CDR3 region has the DNA TGTGCCAGCAGCTTGGAACAGGTGGGGAACACTGAAGCTTTCTTT.

The chain links TRBV6-5 to TRBJ2-1; tentative D call: TRBD1 (7 bases). The V end lost 2 bases, the J end lost 16 bases, and 15 bases lay between the germline ends. Germline values: CDR1 MNHEY, CDR2 SVGAGI. The length of the CDR3 is 12 residues. The CDR3 reads CASSYGGDSRFF. CDR3 sequence (DNA): TGTGCCAGCAGTTACGGAGGGGACAGTCGATTCTTC.

This clone appeared a few times. The chain links TRBV19 to TRBJ2-2; 7 bases line up with TRBD2. CDR1 is LNHDA and CDR2 is SQIVND in the germline V gene (reference sequence). The CDR3 is made up of 15 amino acids. V shed 3 bases, J shed 6 bases, and the junction held 7 bases outside the gene matches. The DNA of the CDR3 is TGTGCCAGTAGTATGGGAGGGGCCGGCGCCGGGGAGCTGTTTTTT. Encoded protein: CASSMGGAGAGELFF.

In its sample, this clone was seen a few times. The V and J genes are TRBV9 and TRBJ1-1, with a weak D call TRBD1 (6 bases). Trimming cost V 4 bases and J 3 bases, with 13 bases left between them. CDR1 is SGDLS and CDR2 is YYNGEE in the germline V gene. This CDR3 spans 14 amino acids. The CDR3 DNA reads as TGTGCCAGCAGCCCCTCGGGGGGGCACACTGAAGCTTTCTTT. Amino acid sequence: CASSPSGGHTEAFF.

The chain links TRBV11-2 to TRBJ2-3, with D unclear. CDR1 is SGHAT, CDR2 FQNNGV, per germline. V gave up 0 bases and J gave up 1 base, with 5 bases separating them. CDR3 length equals 14 residues. The CDR3 region is CASSLEAGTDTQYF. CDR3 DNA sequence: TGTGCCAGCAGCTTAGAGGCAGGCACAGATACGCAGTATTTT.

The chain has TRBV9 and TRBJ2-2; 9 positions match TRBD2. Germline-derived CDR1 and CDR2 are SGDLS and YYNGEE. CDR3 length equals 14 residues. V lost 5 bases and J lost 3; bases outside the gene matches: 2. The CDR3 here is CASRGLAHTGELFF. CDR3 in DNA: TGTGCCAGCAGGGGACTAGCCCACACCGGGGAGCTGTTTTTT.

The sample holds one count of this clone. The V and J genes are TRBV5-4 and TRBJ2-7, with 10 positions matching TRBD1. Germline-derived CDR1 and CDR2 are SGHNT and YYREEE (reference sequence). With 4 bases clipped from V and 5 bases from J, the junction kept 9 bases outside the gene matches. This CDR3 is 15 amino acids long. The CDR3, as DNA: TGTGCCAGCAGCGCCCCGGGACAGGGGATCAACGAGCAGTACTTC. Its translation: CASSAPGQGINEQYF.

The CDR3 spells CASSLTLVNADTQYF. The CDR3 nucleotides are TGCGCCAGCAGCTTGACACTAGTCAACGCAGATACGCAGTATTTT. The chain has TRBV5-1 and TRBJ2-3; maybe TRBD2 (5 bases). The CDR3 covers 15 residues. Germline loops: CDR1 SGHRS, CDR2 YFSETQ. The V end was cut by 1 base, the J end by 4 bases, with 13 bases between.

The rearrangement links TRBV28 to TRBJ2-7; 7 nucleotides agree with TRBD1. J lost 2 bases, V lost 6 bases, and 7 bases had no gene match. Germline CDR1 reads MDHEN; CDR2 reads SYDVKM. This CDR3 is built from 14 residues. The CDR3 DNA follows: TGTGCCAGCAGCCAACCAGGGACAGCCTACGAGCAGTACTTC. Protein product: CASSQPGTAYEQYF.

This chain joins TRBV27 and TRBJ2-3; D unresolved. V lost 5 bases and J lost 6, with 6 bases in between. The CDR3 has 11 residues. The germline V gene encodes CDR1 MNHEY and CDR2 SMNVEV (reference sequence). CDR3 in DNA: TGTGCCAGCAGTGTGCAGGATACGCAGTATTTT. Amino acids: CASSVQDTQYF.

This chain connects TRBV7-3 to TRBJ2-2; TRBD2 agrees at 14 bases. V was clipped by 5 bases and J by 8 bases; unmatched bases: 4. The CDR3 extends over 15 amino acids. The V gene's germline CDR1 is SGHTA and CDR2 FQGTGA. The CDR3 loop reads CASSRLAGGRGELFF. For the CDR3, the DNA is TGTGCCAGCAGCCGACTAGCGGGAGGGCGGGGGGAGCTGTTTTTT.

The V and J genes are TRBV5-4 and TRBJ2-5, with a weak D call TRBD2 (7 bases). The CDR3 is 14 residues long. From germline, CDR1 is SGHNT and CDR2 YYREEE (reference sequence). With 3 bases removed from V and 5 bases from J, the gap between germline ends came to 14 bases. The CDR3 region has the DNA TGTGCCAGCAGCTCTAGGGGGGGCGTTGAGACCCAGTACTTC. Translation: CASSSRGGVETQYF.

This clone has more than one count but fewer than ten. The CDR3 DNA reads as TGTGCCAGTCGGACAGGGCAGCAGCCCCAGCATTTT. Amino acids: CASRTGQQPQHF. The rearrangement links TRBV2 to TRBJ1-5; 8 nucleotides align to TRBD1. The V segment lost 9 bases and the J segment 7 bases; nucleotides outside the gene matches: 5. The CDR3 sequence is 12 residues long. Looked up from germline, CDR1 is SNHLY and CDR2 is FYNNEI.

This clone has a handful of counts. The chain joins TRBV25-1 to TRBJ1-4, with no clear D. The ends were cut back, 6 bases at V and 0 bases at J, with 5 bases in the middle. The V gene's germline CDR1 is MGHDK and CDR2 SYGVNS. CDR3 length: 13 amino acids. CDR3 nucleotide sequence: TGTGCCAGCAGCTCTGCAACTAATGAAAAACTGTTTTTT. Protein: CASSSATNEKLFF.